Reported below is one TCR beta chain. The specificity of this receptor is unknown. Qualities for individual bases were not recorded, and no much larger clone is one base off. TCRbeta CDR3 regions were amplified from genomic DNA using the immunoSEQ Assay, a bias-controlled multiplex PCR. On the study's bioinformatics: The number of nucleated cells in each sample was estimated from the amplification of reference gene primers within the assay. Sequence reads were collapsed and filtered to measure the absolute abundance of every unique TCRbeta CDR3 rearrangement. For each sample, productive Simpson clonality was calculated by taking the square root of Simpson's diversity index across productive rearrangements. In TCRdb, the immuneACCESS table is reduced to in-frame sequences with V and J assigned. These tables do not hold every clone; where another copy was compared, an unresolved V gene accounts for under half, and the others remain unexplained. The V and J calls and clone size come from that table; D and trimming were worked out from the DNA. This sample holds a few hundred thousand clones; 75% to 90% were observed only once. Over 4.5% of the sample is in the top ten clones.

Enrolling through a virtual design, the prospective study's participants ranged in age from roughly 18 to 90 years and lived across some 23 United States geographic areas. To assign participants to cohorts, the prospective study relied on clinical history that participants themselves reported in a screening survey and a study questionnaire. ImmuneRACE Cohort 3 recovered participants were defined by two consecutive negative NP/OP PCR tests, healthcare professional clearance, or symptom resolution. Each participant in the prospective study had whole blood, serum and a nasopharyngeal or oropharyngeal swab collected by mobile phlebotomists. Over a roughly 2-month period, participants in the prospective study had the option of providing additional blood draws and questionnaires. Before DNA extraction, blood samples from the prospective study were shipped at room temperature or frozen. This entry belongs to a study of blood T cell repertoires in COVID-19 (dated by TCRdb to about 2020). Study-level background: The collaborator samples originated in the United States, Italy and Spain and spanned the acute and convalescent phases of COVID-19. The prospective study material was composed of cDNA or gDNA derived from T cells, B-cell-depleted T cells, or PBMCs. Deeply sampled blood TCRbeta repertoires from subjects exposed to, actively infected with, or recovered from COVID-19 were included in the dataset. The repertoires were made available in a free public database intended to serve as a resource for research on the immune response to SARS-CoV-2. The samples were drawn from the first 160 participants of the ongoing ImmuneRACE study and from about 1,200 subjects provided by 6 global collaborators. A de-identified subject ID, COVID-19 status, age in years and sex were almost always included in the sample metadata. Where HLA class I and class II types were available, the types were taken from metadata supplied by the sample provider, not from assay-based typing. Overall study results and their limits: How much clinical and demographic metadata was included differed by source and by participant, and the metadata was provided uncurated.

Including the terminal cysteine and phenylalanine, the CDR3 comprises 18 residues. Of the read, only the CDR3 DNA is kept; its 54 bases are in frame from base 1. The germline V gene sets CDR1 to SGHDN and CDR2 to FVKESK. V has 0 bases trimmed and J has 8 bases trimmed; junction bases matching no gene number 14. The sequence is built from TRBV14 and TRBJ1-4; 8 nucleotides in the junction match TRBD1. The receptor's source is a man aged 30 to 39 who had recovered from COVID-19. The sample was PBMCs or T cells enriched from blood (not recorded which). The nucleotide sequence reads TGTGCCAGCAGCCAAGAAAGGAGGACAGGGCCGTTTGGAGAAAAACTGTTTTTT. This encodes CASSQERRTGPFGEKLFF. The variable domain in full, with residues beyond the CDR3 obtained from the reference TRBV14 and TRBJ1-4 genes, is EAGVTQFPSHSVIEKGQTVTLRCDPISGHDNLYWYRRVMGKEIKFLLHFVKESKQDESGMPNNRFLAERTGGTYSTLKVQPAELEDSGVYFCASSQERRTGPFGEKLFFGSGTQLSVL.